Listed below are T cell receptor beta chains from one sample, sequenced in a study of vaccination and CD4 T cells after COVID-19. Their antigens remain unidentified. TCRdb re-called the PCR reads with MiXCR, one entry per CDR3 protein. Counted here are around 19,000 distinct CDR3 sequences, approximately 29% occurring once; the ten biggest clones make up roughly 18%. Sequences were obtained from cultured CD4+ T cells from blood. Receptor source: a human donor with COVID-19. CDR3s include the opening cysteine and the closing phenylalanine or tryptophan. The order of the fields is clone size, V gene, J gene, D gene, CDR3 DNA, CDR3 protein. D genes are given only for firm matches. Size tells how often a clone was seen (once, few, many) or the class of an expanded clone, and some rows leave it out.

clone size: -
V gene: TRBV7-2
J gene: TRBJ2-7
D gene: -
CDR3 DNA: TGTGCCAGCAGCTTAACCCCCCCGGGGATGGTCTCCGAGCAGTACTTC
CDR3 protein: CASSLTPPGMVSEQYF

clone size: few
V gene: TRBV18
J gene: TRBJ1-5
D gene: -
CDR3 DNA: TGTGCCAGCTCACGAGAATTCGGGCCAGCTCAGCCCCAGCATTTT
CDR3 protein: CASSREFGPAQPQHF

clone size: few
V gene: TRBV6-1
J gene: TRBJ1-1
D gene: -
CDR3 DNA: TGTGCCAGCAGTCGATCGACCGGCACTGAAGCTTTCTTT
CDR3 protein: CASSRSTGTEAFF

clone size: few
V gene: TRBV30
J gene: TRBJ1-4
D gene: TRBD1
CDR3 DNA: TGTGCCTGGAGTGTACACAGGGGGGGAGAAAAACTGTTTTTT
CDR3 protein: CAWSVHRGGEKLFF

clone size: -
V gene: TRBV6-1
J gene: TRBJ2-3
D gene: TRBD1
CDR3 DNA: TGTGTCAGCAGTCCCGACAGGGGCACAGATACGCAGTATTTT
CDR3 protein: CVSSPDRGTDTQYF

clone size: -
V gene: TRBV5-1
J gene: TRBJ1-1
D gene: -
CDR3 DNA: TGCGCCAGCAGCGGAGGGACGGTGAACACTGAAGCTTTCTTT
CDR3 protein: CASSGGTVNTEAFF

clone size: -
V gene: TRBV6-5
J gene: TRBJ1-1
D gene: TRBD1
CDR3 DNA: TGTGCCAGCAGTTACGATGGGACAGGGGGCGCGAAGAGTGGAGCTTTCTTT
CDR3 protein: CASSYDGTGGAKSGAFF

clone size: -
V gene: TRBV27
J gene: TRBJ2-7
D gene: TRBD1
CDR3 DNA: TGTGCCAGCAGTTCCCGAACGGGACAGGGGGTAGCCGAGCAGTACTTC
CDR3 protein: CASSSRTGQGVAEQYF

clone size: -
V gene: TRBV2
J gene: TRBJ1-3
D gene: -
CDR3 DNA: TGTGCCAGCAGTGACGGGTCCGGAAACACCATATATTTT
CDR3 protein: CASSDGSGNTIYF

clone size: few
V gene: TRBV4-3
J gene: TRBJ1-2
D gene: -
CDR3 DNA: TGCGCCAGCAACCAACTGGGACCCCCGGTGGGCGGCTACACCTTC
CDR3 protein: CASNQLGPPVGGYTF

clone size: -
V gene: TRBV18
J gene: TRBJ2-1
D gene: -
CDR3 DNA: TGTGCCAGCTCACCACCGAGCTCCTACAATGAGCAGTTCTTC
CDR3 protein: CASSPPSSYNEQFF

clone size: -
V gene: TRBV5-1
J gene: TRBJ1-1
D gene: -
CDR3 DNA: TGCGCCAGCAGCTTGACAGGGAACACTGAAGCTTTCTTT
CDR3 protein: CASSLTGNTEAFF

clone size: -
V gene: TRBV5-6
J gene: TRBJ1-5
D gene: TRBD1
CDR3 DNA: TGTGCCAGCAGCTTGGGACAGGGTGTGCATCAGCCCCAGCATTTT
CDR3 protein: CASSLGQGVHQPQHF

clone size: -
V gene: TRBV28
J gene: TRBJ1-3
D gene: -
CDR3 DNA: TGTGCCAGCAGTTTATTGGGACAAACTGGAAACACCATATATTTT
CDR3 protein: CASSLLGQTGNTIYF

clone size: few
V gene: TRBV6-2/TRBV6-3
J gene: TRBJ1-1
D gene: -
CDR3 DNA: TGTGCCAGCAGTTACCTTTTGGGAGGGGACACTGAAGCTTTCTTT
CDR3 protein: CASSYLLGGDTEAFF

clone size: -
V gene: TRBV28
J gene: TRBJ1-1
D gene: -
CDR3 DNA: TGTGCCAGCAGTTTGGCCAATTCGAACACTGAAGCTTTCTTT
CDR3 protein: CASSLANSNTEAFF

clone size: -
V gene: TRBV29-1
J gene: TRBJ2-3
D gene: TRBD2
CDR3 DNA: TGCAGCGTTCGGCTAGCGGGGGGAGGGGGTACGCAGTATTTT
CDR3 protein: CSVRLAGGGGTQYF

clone size: few
V gene: TRBV7-7
J gene: TRBJ2-5
D gene: TRBD1
CDR3 DNA: TGTGCTAGCAGCCCACTTCCGGGACAGGGGGAGACCCAGTACTTC
CDR3 protein: CASSPLPGQGETQYF

clone size: -
V gene: TRBV12-3/TRBV12-4
J gene: TRBJ1-5
D gene: -
CDR3 DNA: TGTGCCAGCAATCCTAGCTTAAATCAGCCCCAGCATTTT
CDR3 protein: CASNPSLNQPQHF

clone size: few
V gene: TRBV6-5
J gene: TRBJ2-3
D gene: -
CDR3 DNA: TGTGCCAGCAGTTACTCCCCTCACCCGCCCGCAGATACGCAGTATTTT
CDR3 protein: CASSYSPHPPADTQYF

clone size: -
V gene: TRBV19
J gene: TRBJ2-5
D gene: -
CDR3 DNA: TGTGCCAGTAGTTCCACCTGGATTCAAGAGACCCAGTACTTC
CDR3 protein: CASSSTWIQETQYF

clone size: few
V gene: TRBV7-6
J gene: TRBJ2-3
D gene: TRBD2
CDR3 DNA: TGTGCCAGCAGCTTGGCTAGCGGGGGGAAGGCAGATACGCAGTATTTT
CDR3 protein: CASSLASGGKADTQYF

clone size: -
V gene: TRBV5-6
J gene: TRBJ1-1
D gene: -
CDR3 DNA: TGTGCCAGCAGCTTGGACGCGAACACTGAAGCTTTCTTT
CDR3 protein: CASSLDANTEAFF

clone size: few
V gene: TRBV5-8
J gene: TRBJ2-2
D gene: -
CDR3 DNA: TGTGCCAGCAGGGACAGAACGAACACCGGGGAGCTGTTTTTT
CDR3 protein: CASRDRTNTGELFF

clone size: -
V gene: TRBV7-9
J gene: TRBJ2-7
D gene: -
CDR3 DNA: TGTGCCAGCCGCCCCTGGGGTGCTCCCCGTGAGCAGTACTTC
CDR3 protein: CASRPWGAPREQYF

clone size: few
V gene: TRBV20-1
J gene: TRBJ1-1
D gene: -
CDR3 DNA: TGCAGTGCTGGGCCCGAAGCTTTCTTT
CDR3 protein: CSAGPEAFF

clone size: -
V gene: TRBV20-1
J gene: TRBJ2-5
D gene: TRBD2
CDR3 DNA: TGCAGTGCTAGGGTGACTAGCGGGGGGGAAGAGACCCAGTACTTC
CDR3 protein: CSARVTSGGEETQYF

clone size: few
V gene: TRBV18
J gene: TRBJ2-7
D gene: -
CDR3 DNA: TGTGCCAGCTCACCGTCCCCCATCTCCTACGAGCAGTACTTC
CDR3 protein: CASSPSPISYEQYF

clone size: few
V gene: TRBV7-9
J gene: TRBJ1-2
D gene: -
CDR3 DNA: TGTGCCAGCAGCGGGAGAGGGACGGTGTACTATGGCTACACCTTC
CDR3 protein: CASSGRGTVYYGYTF

clone size: -
V gene: TRBV2
J gene: TRBJ2-2
D gene: TRBD1
CDR3 DNA: TGTGCCAGCAGGGGACAGGGAGTGGGCACCGGGGAGCTGTTTTTT
CDR3 protein: CASRGQGVGTGELFF

clone size: few
V gene: TRBV6-1
J gene: TRBJ2-3
D gene: -
CDR3 DNA: TGTGCCAGCAGTGAAGTCAGACTCACAGATACGCAGTATTTT
CDR3 protein: CASSEVRLTDTQYF

clone size: -
V gene: TRBV5-1
J gene: TRBJ2-5
D gene: TRBD1
CDR3 DNA: TGCGCCAGCACCCCAGGGACAGGGCACGAGACCCAGTACTTC
CDR3 protein: CASTPGTGHETQYF

clone size: few
V gene: TRBV6-2/TRBV6-3
J gene: TRBJ2-1
D gene: -
CDR3 DNA: TGTGCCAGCAGTTACAGGGGTAGGCTTAGCTACAATGAGCAGTTCTTC
CDR3 protein: CASSYRGRLSYNEQFF

clone size: -
V gene: TRBV4-1
J gene: TRBJ1-1
D gene: TRBD1
CDR3 DNA: TGCGCCAGCAGCCGCCAGACAGGGGGCCTTGAAGCTTTCTTT
CDR3 protein: CASSRQTGGLEAFF

clone size: -
V gene: TRBV5-6
J gene: TRBJ1-5
D gene: -
CDR3 DNA: TGTGCCAGCAGCTCCACAGGGTCTGGCAATCAGCCCCAGCATTTT
CDR3 protein: CASSSTGSGNQPQHF

clone size: -
V gene: TRBV4-1
J gene: TRBJ1-3
D gene: TRBD1
CDR3 DNA: TGCGCCAGCAGCCTGCGGGACAGATCTAACTCTGGAAACACCATATATTTT
CDR3 protein: CASSLRDRSNSGNTIYF

clone size: -
V gene: TRBV7-9
J gene: TRBJ2-2
D gene: -
CDR3 DNA: TGTGCCAGCAGCAGGACCACCGGGGAGCTGTTTTTT
CDR3 protein: CASSRTTGELFF

clone size: -
V gene: TRBV2
J gene: TRBJ2-7
D gene: -
CDR3 DNA: TGTGCCAGCCTGTTGTCGGGCCTATACGAGCAGTACTTC
CDR3 protein: CASLLSGLYEQYF

clone size: few
V gene: TRBV28
J gene: TRBJ1-6
D gene: -
CDR3 DNA: TGTGCCAGCAGACCTGATTTGGGGGGTCCGGGATCGAGCTCCTATAATTCACCCCTCCACTTT
CDR3 protein: CASRPDLGGPGSSSYNSPLHF

clone size: -
V gene: TRBV7-9
J gene: TRBJ1-2
D gene: TRBD1
CDR3 DNA: TGTGCCAGCAGCTTAATCGGGACAGGGGACGCTCTCTATGGCTACACCTTC
CDR3 protein: CASSLIGTGDALYGYTF

clone size: few
V gene: TRBV25-1
J gene: TRBJ2-3
D gene: -
CDR3 DNA: TGTGCCAGCAGTCCAGCCTTGGGGGGCCCAGATACGCAGTATTTT
CDR3 protein: CASSPALGGPDTQYF

clone size: -
V gene: TRBV21-1
J gene: TRBJ1-2
D gene: -
CDR3 DNA: TGTGCCACCGAGAGGGGCGACACCTTC
CDR3 protein: CATERGDTF

clone size: -
V gene: TRBV7-2
J gene: TRBJ2-3
D gene: -
CDR3 DNA: TGTGCCAGCAGCTTAGATTCTGGCACAGATACGCAGTATTTT
CDR3 protein: CASSLDSGTDTQYF

clone size: -
V gene: TRBV6-4
J gene: TRBJ1-1
D gene: -
CDR3 DNA: TGTGCCAGCAGAGAGACAGGTCCCACTGAAGCTTTCTTT
CDR3 protein: CASRETGPTEAFF

clone size: few
V gene: TRBV19
J gene: TRBJ1-1
D gene: -
CDR3 DNA: TGTGCCAGTAGTAGGGACGGCTTCAACACTGAAGCTTTCTTT
CDR3 protein: CASSRDGFNTEAFF

clone size: -
V gene: TRBV6-1
J gene: TRBJ2-3
D gene: -
CDR3 DNA: TGTGCCAGCACCGAAATGGGGGGACAGCTTACAGATACGCAGTATTTT
CDR3 protein: CASTEMGGQLTDTQYF

clone size: few
V gene: TRBV2
J gene: TRBJ1-1
D gene: -
CDR3 DNA: TGTGCCAGCATACTTTACACTGAAGCTTTCTTT
CDR3 protein: CASILYTEAFF

clone size: -
V gene: TRBV4-3
J gene: TRBJ2-3
D gene: TRBD2
CDR3 DNA: TGCGCCAGCAGCCAAAGGGGTAGCGGGGGTAGCACAGATACGCAGTATTTT
CDR3 protein: CASSQRGSGGSTDTQYF

clone size: -
V gene: TRBV6-1
J gene: TRBJ1-5
D gene: -
CDR3 DNA: TGTGCCAGCAGTCAAACCGGGACATCACCTAGCAATCAGCCCCAGCATTTT
CDR3 protein: CASSQTGTSPSNQPQHF

clone size: -
V gene: TRBV6-1
J gene: TRBJ2-1
D gene: TRBD2
CDR3 DNA: TGTGCCAGCAGGCTCGGGGGGGATGGTGAGCAGTTCTTC
CDR3 protein: CASRLGGDGEQFF

clone size: -
V gene: TRBV5-4
J gene: TRBJ1-2
D gene: -
CDR3 DNA: TGTGCCAGCAGCTCCTGGGACGGGAACTATGGCTACACCTTC
CDR3 protein: CASSSWDGNYGYTF

clone size: medium-sized
V gene: TRBV20-1
J gene: TRBJ1-2
D gene: -
CDR3 DNA: TGCAGTGCTACCGCAAACGGGTATGGCTACACCTTC
CDR3 protein: CSATANGYGYTF